This TCR beta chain originates from a study of blood T cell repertoires in COVID-19. Looking at the study overall: COVID-19 samples collected from the United States, Italy and Spain covered acute and convalescent phases. T cells, B-cell-depleted T cells, or PBMCs supplied cDNA or gDNA.

As handled by the study authors: Counts of nucleated cells, estimated from reference gene primer amplification, were obtained. This table comes from immunoSEQ multiplex PCR, and its TCRdb copy is limited to in-frame clones, with some not included. Clone size and the V and J calls come from that table; the DNA yielded D and trimming. Of just over 150,000 clones listed, 70% to 85% are singletons. This TCR derives from a woman between 45 and 60 years old with acute or convalescent COVID-19. The sample taken for sequencing was peripheral blood.

The CDR3 DNA follows: TGTGCCAGCTCACCTGCCGGGGTAAAGCAGCCCCAGCATTTT. As protein: CASSPAGVKQPQHF. The chain recombines TRBV18 with TRBJ1-5; unclear D gene. This CDR3 has 14 residues. V shed 3 bases and J shed 7 bases, with 13 bases lying between them. Germline V gene data show CDR1 as KGHSH and CDR2 as LQKENI.